This T cell receptor beta chain stems from a study of blood T cell repertoires in COVID-19. The germline V gene has CDR1 SGHRS and CDR2 YFSETQ. This CDR3 is 14 amino acids long. Trimming pared 0 bases from V and 3 bases from J, leaving 7 bases between. In the original analysis: How many nucleated cells were present was estimated from reference gene primer amplification. Clones were read by immunoSEQ multiplex PCR, and TCRdb kept only the in-frame ones, dropping some. V and J calls and clone size are given by that table; D and trimming were obtained from the DNA. This table holds 130,000 to 150,000 clones, about 87% found once.

Material for sequencing was peripheral blood. This clonotype was sampled from a woman between 50 and 59 years old with acute or convalescent COVID-19. The V call is TRBV5-1, the J call TRBJ2-1; D is undetermined. This CDR3 is CASSLEGGYNEQFF. CDR3 coding DNA: TGCGCCAGCAGCTTGGAAGGCGGCTACAATGAGCAGTTCTTC. The full variable domain, with the rest looked up from reference TRBV5-1 and TRBJ2-1, is KAGVTQTPRYLIKTRGQQVTLSCSPISGHRSVSWYQQTPGQGLQFLFEYFSETQRNKGNFPGRFSGRQFSNSRSEMNVSTLELGDSALYLCASSLEGGYNEQFFGPGTRLTVL.